Following are 30 T cell receptor beta chains from one sample sequenced in a study of blood T cells in healthy people across ages. Alongside a J-beta primer mix, a sample-barcoded 5' primer served in a second PCR lasting about 6 to 11 cycles. A single record per CDR3 protein comes from TCRdb applying MiXCR to the 5' RACE reads. Of about 400,000 distinct CDR3 sequences listed, about 55% are singletons. Sequencing was done on a sample of blood. Receptor source: a man aged 55 to 70 in good health.

Ten or more counts support this clonotype. This chain links TRBV6-2 or TRBV6-3 with TRBJ2-5; D gene ambiguous. Germline CDR1 MNHEY, CDR2 SVGEGT. V lost 6 bases and J lost 3, with 11 bases in between. The CDR3 has 13 amino acids. The chain's CDR3 is CASRPVGKETQYF. The CDR3 DNA sequence: TGTGCCAGCAGGCCCGTAGGGAAAGAGACCCAGTACTTC.

V usage is TRBV7-8 and J usage is TRBJ2-5; D is tentatively TRBD1 or TRBD2 (5 bases each). V was cut by 2 bases and J by 2 bases, with 21 bases left in between. The germline V gene encodes CDR1 SGHVS and CDR2 FQNEAQ. The CDR3 sequence is 18 residues long. DNA for the CDR3: TGTGCCAGCAGCTTAATTAGGCAGGGACGGGTGCGGCAAGAGACCCAGTACTTC. It encodes CASSLIRQGRVRQETQYF.

The rearrangement uses TRBV20-1 and TRBJ2-6; 11 bases line up with TRBD2. The germline V gene encodes CDR1 DFQATT and CDR2 SNEGSKA (reference sequence). V was clipped by 2 bases and J by 2 bases; unmatched bases: 5. The CDR3 consists of 17 residues. CDR3 sequence: CSARPPTSGAGANVLTF. The CDR3 DNA follows: TGCAGTGCTAGACCTCCGACTAGCGGGGCTGGGGCCAACGTCCTGACTTTC.

This clonotype was detected only a few times. The V gene is TRBV12-5, the J gene TRBJ2-7; 8 bases map to TRBD2. Germline CDR1 is LGHNT and CDR2 is FRNRAP. V shed 0 bases and J 5 bases; nucleotides not matched to a gene: 9. The CDR3 runs to 16 residues. The CDR3 here is CASGLVRAGVFHEQYF. CDR3 bases: TGTGCTAGTGGTTTGGTACGAGCGGGAGTCTTTCACGAGCAGTACTTC. The entire variable domain, with the rest obtained from reference TRBV12-5 and TRBJ2-7, is as follows: DARVTQTPRHKVTEMGQEVTMRCQPILGHNTVFWYRQTMMQGLELLAYFRNRAPLDDSGMPKDRFSAEMPDATLATLKIQPSEPRDSAVYFCASGLVRAGVFHEQYFGPGTRLTVT.

CDR3 residues: CASVQEPGSPLHF. The CDR3 DNA follows: TGTGCCAGCGTCCAGGAACCGGGTTCACCCCTCCACTTT. This chain joins TRBV2 and TRBJ1-6; D is unresolved. Germline V gene lookup returns CDR1 SNHLY and CDR2 FYNNEI. V gave up 8 bases and J gave up 9 bases, with 14 bases separating them. CDR3 length equals 13 residues.

This clonotype was counted between two and nine times. The rearrangement joins TRBV14 to TRBJ1-6, with D possibly matching TRBD1 (5 bases). Germline loops: CDR1 SGHDN, CDR2 FVKESK. With 6 bases removed from V and 7 bases from J, the gap between germline ends came to 10 bases. This CDR3 spans 13 amino acids. The CDR3 loop reads CASRPTVNSPLHF. CDR3 nucleotide sequence: TGTGCCAGCAGACCGACAGTAAATTCACCCCTCCACTTT.

The chain links TRBV6-1 to TRBJ1-1; 7 bases map to TRBD1. CDR3 size: 12 residues. Germline values: CDR1 MNHNS, CDR2 SASEGT. V was clipped by 7 bases and J by 7 bases; unmatched bases: 6. Here the CDR3 reads CASIKDRSEAFF. Written as DNA, the CDR3 is TGTGCCAGCATTAAGGACAGGAGTGAAGCTTTCTTT.

This clonotype was recorded a few times. The chain has TRBV7-2 and TRBJ2-3, with TRBD1 as a possible D gene (5 bases). This CDR3 comprises 14 residues. CDR1 and CDR2 from the germline V gene are SGHTA and FQGNSA. The V end lost 5 bases, the J end lost 0 bases, and 9 bases lay between the germline ends. The CDR3 region is CASSGGHSTDTQYF. CDR3 DNA sequence: TGTGCCAGCAGCGGCGGACACAGCACAGATACGCAGTATTTT.

With regard to this clonotype: At one boundary the junction diverges from the germline segment, which might be a read error. CDR3 bases: TGCGCCAGCAGCTTGGATCTGGGTTCATCCCTCCACTTT. This translates into CASSLDLGSSLHF. This chain uses TRBV5-1 with TRBJ1-6, with D unclear. CDR1 and CDR2 (germline): SGHRS, YFSETQ. The CDR3 length is 13 residues.

The chain's CDR3 is CSATGSGQPQHF. CDR3 coding DNA: TGCAGTGCCACAGGGTCCGGGCAGCCCCAGCATTTT. The chain couples TRBV20-1 to TRBJ1-5; D perhaps matches TRBD1 (6 bases). The CDR3 is made up of 12 amino acids. Germline V gene lookup returns CDR1 DFQATT and CDR2 SNEGSKA (reference sequence). Trimming pared 6 bases from V and 7 bases from J, leaving 13 bases between.

This clonotype appeared a few times. J is TRBJ2-7 and V is TRBV4-3; TRBD1 matches at 12 bases. Germline values: CDR1 LGHNA, CDR2 YSLEER. Losses at the gene ends were 0 bases for V and 0 bases for J; bases not matched to a gene: 15. This CDR3 comprises 21 residues. CDR3 bases: TGCGCCAGCAGCCAAGATCTAACCGGGACAGGGGGCATTCGGAGCTCCTACGAGCAGTACTTC. The encoded protein is CASSQDLTGTGGIRSSYEQYF.

The V and J genes are TRBV20-1 and TRBJ1-6; TRBD1 is a possible D gene (6 bases). The germline V and J ends were trimmed by 6 bases and 5 bases, with 20 bases remaining between them. The CDR3 sequence is 16 residues long. Germline loops: CDR1 DFQATT, CDR2 SNEGSKA (reference sequence). CDR3 in amino acids: CSARGECDRDNSPLHF. In DNA, the CDR3 is TGCAGTGCAAGGGGGGAATGTGACAGAGATAATTCACCCCTCCACTTT.

The rearrangement joins TRBV6-5 to TRBJ2-3; 8 bases line up with TRBD2. CDR1 is MNHEY and CDR2 is SVGAGI in the germline V gene. This CDR3 is 15 amino acids long. V lost 10 bases to trimming and J lost 3 bases; unmatched junction nucleotides: 12. The CDR3 reads CATRGGHRATDTQYF. The CDR3 DNA reads as TGTGCCACCCGGGGGGGCCATCGGGCTACAGATACGCAGTATTTT.

About this clonotype: Relative to the germline gene, one junction end is altered; a read error may explain this. This rearrangement joins TRBV12-3 or TRBV12-4 to TRBJ1-2; D gene uncertain. The CDR3 has 14 amino acids. CDR3 sequence reads: CAGSLGPRGYGYTF. CDR3 in DNA: TGTGCCGGCAGTTTAGGACCCCGGGGCTATGGCTACACCTTC.

V and J are TRBV5-1 and TRBJ2-3; no firm D call. The CDR3 is made up of 13 amino acids. V lost 6 bases, J lost 4 bases, and 12 bases lay in between. The germline CDR1 and CDR2 sequences are SGHRS and YFSETQ. The CDR3 DNA sequence: TGCGCCAGCACCGAAGTCGTAGCAGATACGCAGTATTTT. This codes for CASTEVVADTQYF. Based on the CDR3 plus reference TRBV5-1 and TRBJ2-3, the full variable domain is KAGVTQTPRYLIKTRGQQVTLSCSPISGHRSVSWYQQTPGQGLQFLFEYFSETQRNKGNFPGRFSGRQFSNSRSEMNVSTLELGDSALYLCASTEVVADTQYFGPGTRLTVL.

The rearrangement joins TRBV12-3 or TRBV12-4 to TRBJ2-5; D perhaps matches TRBD1 (7 bases). CDR3 length: 17 residues. Trimming cost V 6 bases and J 3 bases, with 23 bases left between them. CDR3 protein: CASRVGGWRGPEETQYF. The CDR3 region has the DNA TGTGCCAGCAGAGTTGGGGGTTGGAGGGGGCCTGAAGAGACCCAGTACTTC.

There are many counts of this clonotype. The CDR3 region is CSASSDSGTQETQYF. The CDR3 DNA sequence: TGCAGTGCTAGTTCGGATAGCGGGACCCAAGAGACCCAGTACTTC. The chain has TRBV20-1 and TRBJ2-5, with 8 bases that match TRBD2. The V segment lost 3 bases and the J segment 1 base; nucleotides outside the gene matches: 7. Germline V gives CDR1 DFQATT, CDR2 SNEGSKA (reference sequence). This CDR3 is built from 15 residues.

The chain has TRBV27 and TRBJ2-1; no reliable D call. The ends were cut back, 5 bases at V and 2 bases at J, with 7 bases in the middle. This CDR3 contains 13 residues. Germline V lookup: CDR1 MNHEY, CDR2 SMNVEV (reference sequence). In DNA form, the CDR3 reads TGTGCCAGCAGTCGGTCAGCCTACAATGAGCAGTTCTTC. It specifies CASSRSAYNEQFF.

This clonotype was recorded a few times. The CDR3 region has the DNA TGCGCCAGCAGCCAAGGGCCACAGGGGATCTACGAGCAGTACTTC. Its translation is CASSQGPQGIYEQYF. This chain joins TRBV4-3 and TRBJ2-7, with TRBD1 matching 7 bases. The trim removed 1 base at V and 3 bases at J, leaving 6 bases unmatched. The CDR3 covers 15 residues. Germline V gene lookup returns CDR1 LGHNA and CDR2 YSLEER.

This clonotype occurred once. V gene TRBV5-1 combines with J gene TRBJ1-1; possibly TRBD1 for D (5 bases). This CDR3 contains 14 residues. Per the germline V gene, CDR1 is SGHRS and CDR2 is YFSETQ. V lost 5 bases to trimming and J lost 4 bases, with 15 bases between them. The CDR3 DNA reads TGCGCCAGCAGAACCGCAGGGAGGAGCACTGAAGCTTTCTTT. It specifies CASRTAGRSTEAFF.

This clonotype appeared a few times. The rearrangement links TRBV20-1 to TRBJ1-5; 7 nucleotides agree with TRBD1. Germline trimming cut 3 bases from V and 0 bases from J; bases unmatched to any gene: 5. CDR1 and CDR2 (germline): DFQATT, SNEGSKA (reference sequence). This CDR3 has 15 amino acids. The CDR3, as DNA: TGCAGTGCTAGCAGGGGGGGAAGTAGCAATCAGCCCCAGCATTTT. Protein product: CSASRGGSSNQPQHF.

J is TRBJ2-6 and V is TRBV12-3 or TRBV12-4; D unresolved. This CDR3 is 15 amino acids long. The ends were cut back, 7 bases at V and 2 bases at J, with 12 bases in the middle. CDR3 in DNA: TGTGCCAGCACTCTTGGGGTGGCTGGGGCCAACGTCCTGACTTTC. Protein product: CASTLGVAGANVLTF.

V is TRBV12-3 or TRBV12-4 and J is TRBJ1-2; a possible D gene is TRBD1 (5 bases). This CDR3 comprises 12 residues. Trimming removed 6 bases at V and 4 bases at J, with 9 bases between. In DNA, the CDR3 is TGTGCCAGCAGGATTGGGGGCTATGGCTACACCTTC. It codes for CASRIGGYGYTF.

The genes are TRBV12-3 or TRBV12-4 and TRBJ2-4; D is undetermined. The CDR3 has 16 residues. V was trimmed by 5 bases and J by 8 bases, leaving 22 bases between them. The CDR3 loop reads CASSPTTRLPGDIQYF. The DNA of the CDR3 is TGTGCCAGCAGTCCAACAACTCGACTCCCAGGAGACATTCAGTACTTC.

This chain links TRBV28 with TRBJ2-1, with TRBD2 identical over 11 bases. Germline V gives CDR1 MDHEN, CDR2 SYDVKM. Trimming cost V 4 bases and J 3 bases; bases outside gene matches: 5. CDR3 length: 16 residues. The CDR3 reads CASSSRLAGHYNEQFF. The CDR3 region has the DNA TGTGCCAGCAGTTCCAGACTAGCGGGACACTACAATGAGCAGTTCTTC.

This clonotype has a handful of counts. The chain carries TRBV20-1 and TRBJ2-3; the D gene could be TRBD1 or TRBD2 (5 bases each). CDR3 size: 13 residues. V dropped 5 bases and J dropped 3 bases, with 12 bases sitting between them. Germline lookup yields CDR1 DFQATT and CDR2 SNEGSKA (reference sequence). For the CDR3, the DNA is TGCAGTGCTCCAGGGACGGGGACAGATACGCAGTATTTT. The encoded protein is CSAPGTGTDTQYF.

This clonotype was observed many times. This chain joins TRBV18 and TRBJ2-5; D not certain. The CDR3 runs to 12 residues. In germline, CDR1 is KGHSH, CDR2 LQKENI. Trimming cost V 1 base and J 4 bases, with 4 bases left between them. CDR3: CASSPQGETQYF. Written as DNA, the CDR3 is TGTGCCAGCTCACCACAAGGAGAGACCCAGTACTTC. The full variable domain, with the rest looked up from reference TRBV18 and TRBJ2-5, is NAGVMQNPRHLVRRRGQEARLRCSPMKGHSHVYWYRQLPEEGLKFMVYLQKENIIDESGMPKERFSAEFPKEGPSILRIQQVVRGDSAAYFCASSPQGETQYFGPGTRLLVL.

V gene TRBV6-2 or TRBV6-3 combines with J gene TRBJ2-3; 11 bases fit TRBD2. The V segment lost 6 bases and the J segment 9 bases; nucleotides outside the gene matches: 11. CDR1 MNHEY and CDR2 SVGEGT come from the germline V gene. The CDR3 spans 15 residues. CDR3 in amino acids: CASSSGTSGGGTQYF. The CDR3 DNA reads as TGTGCCAGCAGCTCCGGGACTAGCGGTGGGGGAACGCAGTATTTT.

J is TRBJ2-3 and V is TRBV4-3; D perhaps matches TRBD2 (5 bases). The CDR3 length is 14 residues. Trimming took 0 bases from V and 4 from J, leaving 8 bases between them. Germline CDR1 and CDR2: LGHNA and YSLEER. CDR3 residues: CASSQDLGADTQYF. In DNA form, the CDR3 reads TGCGCCAGCAGCCAAGATCTGGGAGCAGATACGCAGTATTTT.

J is TRBJ1-1 and V is TRBV5-5, with D possibly matching TRBD1 (6 bases). Trimming shortened V by 7 bases and J by 3 bases, and 19 bases separated the two germline ends. The CDR3 spans 15 residues. Germline V gene data show CDR1 as SGHKS and CDR2 as YYEKEE (reference sequence). The CDR3 spells CASGLVPGDYTEAFF. CDR3 sequence (DNA): TGTGCCAGCGGACTCGTGCCAGGGGACTACACTGAAGCTTTCTTT.